This entry concerns a single T cell receptor beta chain. The data belong to a study of cytomegalovirus exposure and HLA in healthy donors. Primers for the PCR totalled 60 Vbeta and 13 Jbeta. Libraries were prepared by immunoSEQ multiplex PCR; TCRdb keeps only in-frame clonotypes and omits some of them. This table lists around 40,000 clones. Sequencing was carried out using PBMCs. The receptor comes from a man between 35 and 55 years old in good health and CMV-seropositive.

The CDR3 region is CASSYPGLAGGELFF. The CDR3 DNA is TGTGCCAGCAGCTACCCCGGACTAGCGGGAGGGGAGCTGTTTTTT. This chain joins TRBV6-6 and TRBJ2-2, with 12 bases that match TRBD2. Germline CDR1 reads MNHNY; CDR2 reads SVGAGI (reference sequence). The CDR3 spans 15 residues. V trimming: 6 bases; J trimming: 8 bases; junction bases outside the gene matches: 7.